This T cell receptor beta chain stems from a study of control samples from healthy donors and cancer patients (dated by TCRdb to 2018 to 2020). The library was made by the immunoSEQ multiplex PCR assay. TCRdb took this table from immuneACCESS and kept in-frame rearrangements with V and J called. Such tables lack part of the clones; where checked against another copy, unresolved V genes explain under half of the gap, and the rest is unexplained. Present in this sample are some 130,000 clones, about nine tenths of which were seen just once. The ten biggest clones cover around 5.8% of the sample. On this clone: Its antigen is unknown. No clone much larger than this one lies a single base away; base qualities are absent.

The CDR3 numbers 16 residues from cysteine through phenylalanine. The only DNA kept is the CDR3, 48 bases in frame from the first base. For this chain, trimming is 3 bases at the V end and 4 bases at the J end, and the number of junction bases without a gene match is 3. Reading the germline V gene gives CDR1 SNHLY and CDR2 FYNNEI. Sequenced: blood. The rearrangement combines TRBV2 with TRBJ2-6; 10 bases in between match TRBD1. The TCR comes from a man aged 18-30 years in good health. The DNA reads TGTGCCAGCAGTGAGACAGGGGGCACGGGGGCCAACGTCCTGACTTTC. This is translated as CASSETGGTGANVLTF.